The clone carrying this TCR beta chain was counted a few times. Its matching antigen is unknown. Reverse transcribing all isolated RNA meant expressed TCRB transcripts were sequenced. Clones were read by immunoSEQ multiplex PCR, and TCRdb kept only the in-frame ones, dropping some. In the table there are some 300,000 clones, under 8.5% of which are singletons. These data originate in a study of beta chain features in type 1 diabetes. Blood was drawn once from each donor into heparinised tubes. The draws averaged roughly 120 mL. With 4 bases removed from V and 5 bases from J, the gap between germline ends came to 11 bases. The CDR3 runs 13 residues. From germline, CDR1 is SNHLY and CDR2 FYNNEI. General study results and limits: Insertions were fewer and deletions more numerous at VDJ junctions in type 1 diabetes patients.

V is TRBV2 and J is TRBJ1-1; no reliable D call. The sequence was collected from a woman younger than 30 in good health. Sequences were obtained from central memory CD4+ T cells from blood. Written as DNA, the CDR3 is TGTGCCAGCAGTGGAGATTACAATACTGAAGCTTTCTTT. It codes for CASSGDYNTEAFF.